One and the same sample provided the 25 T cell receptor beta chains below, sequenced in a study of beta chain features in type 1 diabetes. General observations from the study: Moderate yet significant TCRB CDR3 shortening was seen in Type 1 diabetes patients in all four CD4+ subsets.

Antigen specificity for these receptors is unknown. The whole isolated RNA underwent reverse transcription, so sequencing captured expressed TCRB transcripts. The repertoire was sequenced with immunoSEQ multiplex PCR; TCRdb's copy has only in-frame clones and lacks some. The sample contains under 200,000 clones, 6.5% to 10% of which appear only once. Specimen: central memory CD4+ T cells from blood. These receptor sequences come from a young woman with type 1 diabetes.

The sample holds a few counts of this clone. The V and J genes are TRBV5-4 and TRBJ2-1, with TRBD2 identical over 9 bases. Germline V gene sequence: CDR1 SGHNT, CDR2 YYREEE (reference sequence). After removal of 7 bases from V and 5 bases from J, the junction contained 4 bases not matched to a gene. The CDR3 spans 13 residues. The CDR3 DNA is TGTGCCAGCGCGGGGGGGCTTAACAATGAGCAGTTCTTC. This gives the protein CASAGGLNNEQFF.

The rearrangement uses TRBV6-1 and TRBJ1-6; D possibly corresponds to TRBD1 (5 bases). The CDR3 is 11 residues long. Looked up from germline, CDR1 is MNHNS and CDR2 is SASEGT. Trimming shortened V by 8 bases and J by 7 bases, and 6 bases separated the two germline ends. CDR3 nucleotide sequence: TGTGCCAGCCGGGGGAATTCACCCCTCCACTTT. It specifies CASRGNSPLHF.

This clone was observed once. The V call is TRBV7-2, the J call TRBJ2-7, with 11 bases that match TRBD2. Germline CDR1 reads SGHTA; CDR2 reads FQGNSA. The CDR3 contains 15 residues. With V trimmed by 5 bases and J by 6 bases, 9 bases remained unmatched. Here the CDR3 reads CASSQGLAEPREQYF. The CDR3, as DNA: TGTGCCAGCAGCCAGGGACTAGCGGAACCCCGCGAGCAGTACTTC.

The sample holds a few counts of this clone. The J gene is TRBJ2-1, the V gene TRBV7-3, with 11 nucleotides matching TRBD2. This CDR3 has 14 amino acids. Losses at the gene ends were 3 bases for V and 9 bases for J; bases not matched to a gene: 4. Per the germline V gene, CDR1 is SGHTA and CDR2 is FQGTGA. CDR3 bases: TGTGCCAGCAGCTTTACTAGCGGGAGCGGTGAGCAGTTCTTC. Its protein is CASSFTSGSGEQFF.

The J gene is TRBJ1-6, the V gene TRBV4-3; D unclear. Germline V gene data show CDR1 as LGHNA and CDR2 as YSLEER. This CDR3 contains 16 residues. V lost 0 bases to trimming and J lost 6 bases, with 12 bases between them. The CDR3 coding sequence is TGCGCCAGCAGCCAAGATCCCCCTGGCGGTAATTCACCCCTCCACTTT. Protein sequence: CASSQDPPGGNSPLHF.

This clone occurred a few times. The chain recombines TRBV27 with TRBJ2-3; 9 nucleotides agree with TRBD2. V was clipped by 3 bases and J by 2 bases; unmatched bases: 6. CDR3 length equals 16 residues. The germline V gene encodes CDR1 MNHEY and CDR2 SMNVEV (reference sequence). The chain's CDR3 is CASSFRLAAPTDTQYF. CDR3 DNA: TGTGCCAGCAGTTTCAGACTAGCGGCCCCCACAGATACGCAGTATTTT.

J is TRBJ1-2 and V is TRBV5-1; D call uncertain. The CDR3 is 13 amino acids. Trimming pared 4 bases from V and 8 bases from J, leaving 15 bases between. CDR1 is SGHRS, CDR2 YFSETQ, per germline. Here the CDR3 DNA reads TGCGCCAGCAGCCCAGACCACTCCGGGGGCTACACCTTC. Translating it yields CASSPDHSGGYTF.

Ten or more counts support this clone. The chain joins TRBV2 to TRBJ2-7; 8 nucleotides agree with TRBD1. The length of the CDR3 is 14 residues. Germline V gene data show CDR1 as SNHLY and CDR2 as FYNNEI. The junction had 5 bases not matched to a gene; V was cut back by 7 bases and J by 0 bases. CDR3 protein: CASTDGQGSYEQYF. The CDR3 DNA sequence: TGTGCCAGCACCGATGGACAGGGCTCCTACGAGCAGTACTTC.

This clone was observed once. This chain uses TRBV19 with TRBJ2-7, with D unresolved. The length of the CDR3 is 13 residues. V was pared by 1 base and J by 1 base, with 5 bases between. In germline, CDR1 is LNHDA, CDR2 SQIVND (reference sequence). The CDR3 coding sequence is TGTGCCAGTAGTATAGGAGAGTCCTACGAGCAGTACTTC. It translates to CASSIGESYEQYF. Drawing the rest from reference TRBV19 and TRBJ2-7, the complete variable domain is DGGITQSPKYLFRKEGQNVTLSCEQNLNHDAMYWYRQDPGQGLRLIYYSQIVNDFQKGDIAEGYSVSREKKESFPLTVTSAQKNPTAFYLCASSIGESYEQYFGPGTRLTVT.

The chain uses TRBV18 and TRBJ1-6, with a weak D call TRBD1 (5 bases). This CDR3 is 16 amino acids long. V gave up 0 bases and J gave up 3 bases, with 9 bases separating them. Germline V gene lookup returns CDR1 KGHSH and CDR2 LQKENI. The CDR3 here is CASSPPRTNYNSPLHF. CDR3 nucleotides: TGTGCCAGCTCACCACCGAGGACAAACTATAATTCACCCCTCCACTTT.

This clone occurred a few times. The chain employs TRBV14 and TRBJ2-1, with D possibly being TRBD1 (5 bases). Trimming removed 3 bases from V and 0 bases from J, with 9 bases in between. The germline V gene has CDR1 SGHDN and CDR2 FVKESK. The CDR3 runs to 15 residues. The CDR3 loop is CASSHRVSSYNEQFF. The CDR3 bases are TGTGCCAGCAGCCACAGGGTTAGCTCCTACAATGAGCAGTTCTTC.

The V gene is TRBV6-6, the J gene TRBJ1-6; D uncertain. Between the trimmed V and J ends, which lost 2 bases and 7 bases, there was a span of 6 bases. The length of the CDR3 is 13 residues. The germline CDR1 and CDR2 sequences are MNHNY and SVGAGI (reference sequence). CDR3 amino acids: CASSYGANSPLHF. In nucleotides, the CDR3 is TGTGCCAGCAGTTACGGAGCCAATTCACCCCTCCACTTT.

CDR3 amino acids: CASIDSGIHTQYF. The CDR3 DNA sequence: TGTGCCAGCATCGATAGCGGGATCCATACGCAGTATTTT. V gene TRBV6-6 combines with J gene TRBJ2-3, with 8 bases that match TRBD2. Germline CDR1 is MNHNY and CDR2 is SVGAGI (reference sequence). The CDR3 sequence is 13 residues long. The V gene end was trimmed by 7 bases and the J gene end by 7 bases; junction bases not matched to a gene: 7.

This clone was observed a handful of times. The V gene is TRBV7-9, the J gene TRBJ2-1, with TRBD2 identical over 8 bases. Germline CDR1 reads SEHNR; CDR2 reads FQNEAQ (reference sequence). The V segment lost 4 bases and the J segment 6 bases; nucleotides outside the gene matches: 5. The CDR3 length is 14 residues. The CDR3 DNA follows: TGTGCCAGCAGCTCTTTAGCGGGGAGCAATGAGCAGTTCTTC. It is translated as CASSSLAGSNEQFF.

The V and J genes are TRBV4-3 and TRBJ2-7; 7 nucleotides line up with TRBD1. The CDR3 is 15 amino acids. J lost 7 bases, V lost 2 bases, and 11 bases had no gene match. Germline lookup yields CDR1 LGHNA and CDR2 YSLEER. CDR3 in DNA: TGCGCCAGCAGCCAAATGTACAGGGGAATGTGGGAGCAGTACTTC. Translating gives CASSQMYRGMWEQYF.

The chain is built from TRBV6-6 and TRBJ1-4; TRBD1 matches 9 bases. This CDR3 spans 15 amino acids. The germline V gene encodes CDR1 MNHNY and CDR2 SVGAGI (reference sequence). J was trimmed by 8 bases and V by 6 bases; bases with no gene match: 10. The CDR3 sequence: CASRLPGQGGEKLFF. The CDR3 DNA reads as TGTGCCAGCAGATTACCGGGACAGGGAGGAGAAAAACTGTTTTTT.

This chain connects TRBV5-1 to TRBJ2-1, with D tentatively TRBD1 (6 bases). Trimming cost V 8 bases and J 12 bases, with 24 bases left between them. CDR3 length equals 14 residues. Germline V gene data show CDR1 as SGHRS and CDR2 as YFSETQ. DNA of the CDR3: TGCGCCAGTACCCCCGGGACACCGTCGGACGGGCAGTTCTTC. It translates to CASTPGTPSDGQFF.

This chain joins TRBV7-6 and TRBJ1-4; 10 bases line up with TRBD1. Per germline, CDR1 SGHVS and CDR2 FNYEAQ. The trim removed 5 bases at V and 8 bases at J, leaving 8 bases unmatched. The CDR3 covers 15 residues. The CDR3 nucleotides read TGTGCCAGCAGCACCCGACAGACAGGGGGCGAAAAACTGTTTTTT. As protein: CASSTRQTGGEKLFF.

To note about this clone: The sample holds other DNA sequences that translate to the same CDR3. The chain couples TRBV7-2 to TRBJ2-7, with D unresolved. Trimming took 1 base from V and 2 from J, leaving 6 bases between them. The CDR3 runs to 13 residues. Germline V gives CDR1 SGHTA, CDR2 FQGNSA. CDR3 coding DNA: TGTGCCAGCAGCTTAGATCGGGCCTACGAGCAGTACTTC. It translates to CASSLDRAYEQYF.

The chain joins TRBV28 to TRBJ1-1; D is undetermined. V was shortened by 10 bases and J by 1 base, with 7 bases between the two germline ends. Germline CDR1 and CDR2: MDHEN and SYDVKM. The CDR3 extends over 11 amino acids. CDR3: CATNGNTEAFF. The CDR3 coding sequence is TGTGCCACCAACGGGAACACTGAAGCTTTCTTT.

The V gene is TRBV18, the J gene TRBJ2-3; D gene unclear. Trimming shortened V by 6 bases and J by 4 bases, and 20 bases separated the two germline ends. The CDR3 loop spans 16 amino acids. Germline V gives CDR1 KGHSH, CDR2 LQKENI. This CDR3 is CASSFVGPPEPDTQYF. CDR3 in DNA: TGTGCCAGCTCCTTTGTGGGCCCCCCGGAACCAGATACGCAGTATTTT.

DNA of the CDR3: TGTGCCAGCAGCTTAGTTGGCCTGCTCTCCTACGAGCAGTACTTC. This codes for CASSLVGLLSYEQYF. The chain uses TRBV7-2 and TRBJ2-7, with unresolved D. This CDR3 has 15 residues. Germline V lookup: CDR1 SGHTA, CDR2 FQGNSA. The V end lost 1 base, the J end lost 0 bases, and 10 bases lay between the germline ends.

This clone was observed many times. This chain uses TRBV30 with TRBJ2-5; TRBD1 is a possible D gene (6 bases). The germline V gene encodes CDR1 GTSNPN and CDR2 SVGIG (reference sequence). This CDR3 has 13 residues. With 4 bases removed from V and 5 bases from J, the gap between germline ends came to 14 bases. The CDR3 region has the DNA TGTGCCTGGACCACAGGGTTGAGCGAGACCCAGTACTTC. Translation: CAWTTGLSETQYF.

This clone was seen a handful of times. CDR3 in amino acids: CAWSEGSWGQQPQHF. The CDR3 DNA sequence: TGTGCCTGGAGCGAAGGGTCGTGGGGGCAACAGCCCCAGCATTTT. This rearrangement joins TRBV30 to TRBJ1-5; perhaps TRBD1 as D (6 bases). CDR1 and CDR2 (germline): GTSNPN, SVGIG (reference sequence). This CDR3 spans 15 amino acids. V gave up 3 bases and J gave up 7 bases, with 19 bases separating them.

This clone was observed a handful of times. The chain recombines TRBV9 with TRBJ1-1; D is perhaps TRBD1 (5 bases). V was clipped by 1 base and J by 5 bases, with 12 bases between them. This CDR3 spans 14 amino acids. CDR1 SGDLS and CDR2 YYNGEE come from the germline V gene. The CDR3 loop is CASSVLLGGTEAFF. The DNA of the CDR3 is TGTGCCAGCAGCGTACTATTGGGGGGGACTGAAGCTTTCTTT.